This T cell receptor beta chain appears in the sequencing data of a study of Ad26.COV2.S vaccination and SARS-CoV-2 variants. Study in general: The donor belonged to the COV1001 Ad26.COV2.S trial arm. The study gave Ad26.COV2.S intramuscularly, once or twice 56 days apart.

Treatment of the sample: roughly 18 received Ad26.COV2.S at low or high dose, single or two shots; several received placebo; per-sample allocation not given. Material that was analyzed had been drawn on day 63 after the first vaccine or placebo injection. Points on this clone: What it binds is not known.

V was shortened by 4 bases and J by 2 bases, with 9 bases between the two germline ends. This CDR3 region has 13 residues. Germline V gives CDR1 SGHRS, CDR2 YFSETQ. Profiled with immunoSEQ multiplex PCR; TCRdb holds only in-frame clones, not every one. The table shows 400,000 or so clones, with about 85% occurring only once. Study-wide results and caveats: Non-spike TCR breadth was similar in vaccine and placebo recipients. Relative to placebo recipients, vaccine recipients exhibited elevated spike-specific TCR breadth.

Sequenced material: peripheral blood, taken in a trial of Ad26.COV2.S vaccine versus placebo. The TCR was taken from a person between 18 and 59 years old who received the Ad26.COV2.S COVID-19 vaccine or a placebo. This rearrangement joins TRBV5-1 to TRBJ1-2; D perhaps matches TRBD1 (6 bases). CDR3 coding DNA: TGCGCCAGCAGCCAAACAGGGAACTATGGCTACACCTTC. Encoded protein: CASSQTGNYGYTF.